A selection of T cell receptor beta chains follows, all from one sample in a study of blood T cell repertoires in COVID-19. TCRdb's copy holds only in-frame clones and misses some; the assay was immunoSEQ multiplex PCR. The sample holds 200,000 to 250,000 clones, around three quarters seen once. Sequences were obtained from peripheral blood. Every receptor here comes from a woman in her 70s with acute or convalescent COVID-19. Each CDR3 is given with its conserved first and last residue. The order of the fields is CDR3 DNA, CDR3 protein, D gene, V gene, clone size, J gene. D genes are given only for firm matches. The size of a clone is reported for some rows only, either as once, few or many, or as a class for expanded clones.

TGTGCCAGCAGTTTGATACAGGGAGGGACTGAAGCTTTCTTT	CASSLIQGGTEAFF	NA	TRBV6-6	NA	TRBJ1-1
TGTGCCATCAGGGTAACAGGGGAAGAGACCCAGTACTTC	CAIRVTGEETQYF	TRBD1	TRBV10-3	NA	TRBJ2-5
TGTGCCAGCAGAGCCGGGACAGCCACCTGGCGCGAGCAGTACTTC	CASRAGTATWREQYF	TRBD1	TRBV2	NA	TRBJ2-7
TGCGCCAGCAGCCCAGCGGGCTCCTACAATGAGCAGTTCTTC	CASSPAGSYNEQFF	NA	TRBV5-1	many	TRBJ2-1
TGTGCCAGCAGTTCCGGAGGGCCGCAGCCCCAGCATTTT	CASSSGGPQPQHF	NA	TRBV12-3/TRBV12-4	NA	TRBJ1-5
TGTGCCAGCAGCTTAGTAAACGTCGGAGGGCAGTACTTC	CASSLVNVGGQYF	NA	TRBV7-8	NA	TRBJ2-7
TGTGCCAGCAGCTTAGTAGGTGACAGGGGAGAGACCCAGTACTTC	CASSLVGDRGETQYF	TRBD1	TRBV7-8	NA	TRBJ2-5
TGTGCCAGCTCACCACCGTCGGGGGCCTACGAGCAGTACTTC	CASSPPSGAYEQYF	NA	TRBV18	NA	TRBJ2-7
TGTGCCAGCAGCCCAGACAGTTTCTACAATGAGCAGTTCTTC	CASSPDSFYNEQFF	NA	TRBV7-2	NA	TRBJ2-1
TGTGCCAGCAGCCAAGGCGGATGGAGGCAAACCTACGAGCAGTACTTC	CASSQGGWRQTYEQYF	NA	TRBV3-1/TRBV3-2	NA	TRBJ2-7
TGTGCCAGCAGTTACTTTGGTAGCAACACCGGGGAGCTGTTTTTT	CASSYFGSNTGELFF	NA	TRBV6-2/TRBV6-3	NA	TRBJ2-2
TGTGCCAGCAGCCTCTTGAGTAGTACCTACGAGCAGTACTTC	CASSLLSSTYEQYF	NA	TRBV7-2	few	TRBJ2-7
TGTGCCAGCAGCCAAGCCTTCAGCGGGAGTGAGACCCAGTACTTC	CASSQAFSGSETQYF	TRBD2	TRBV3-1/TRBV3-2	NA	TRBJ2-5
TGCAGCGTTGAAGATAACGGAGGGAACACTGAAGCTTTCTTT	CSVEDNGGNTEAFF	NA	TRBV29-1	NA	TRBJ1-1
TGTGCCAGCCCGGCGGGAGGTGGTTACAATGAGCAGTTCTTC	CASPAGGGYNEQFF	TRBD2	TRBV6-5	NA	TRBJ2-1
TGTGCCAGCACTGGGACAGGGGGCATGGAAGAGACCCAGTACTTC	CASTGTGGMEETQYF	TRBD1	TRBV5-4	NA	TRBJ2-5
TGTGCCAGCAGTGAAATTGGTCAGGGGGGCGTGTTGCAGTACTTC	CASSEIGQGGVLQYF	NA	TRBV2	NA	TRBJ2-7
TGTGCCAGCAGCCCGACCGGGGGGAGTCAGCCCCAGCATTTT	CASSPTGGSQPQHF	NA	TRBV5-6	few	TRBJ1-5
TGCGCCAGCAGCTTGGTCGGGTCGGTGAACACTGAAGCTTTCTTT	CASSLVGSVNTEAFF	NA	TRBV5-1	NA	TRBJ1-1
TGTGCCAGCACCCCCGGAAGGGGGAACACCGGGGAGCTGTTTTTT	CASTPGRGNTGELFF	NA	TRBV11-1	NA	TRBJ2-2
TGTGCCAGCAGTTTATCAGGGGAGGGCTCCTACGAGCAGTACTTC	CASSLSGEGSYEQYF	TRBD2	TRBV27	once	TRBJ2-7
TGTGCCATCAGTGTAGAGGTTAGGGGGCAGCCCCAGCATTTT	CAISVEVRGQPQHF	NA	TRBV10-3	few	TRBJ1-5
TGTGCCAGCTCAGCCCGCCGGGACAGAAACAATCAGCCCCAGCATTTT	CASSARRDRNNQPQHF	TRBD1	TRBV18	NA	TRBJ1-5
TGTGCCAGCAGCCAAGTCAGGGGCCCCACTGGAAACACCATATATTTT	CASSQVRGPTGNTIYF	NA	TRBV3-1/TRBV3-2	few	TRBJ1-3
TGCGCCAGCAGCTTGGAGGCGGGCCCAGGATACGAGCAGTACTTC	CASSLEAGPGYEQYF	NA	TRBV5-1	NA	TRBJ2-7
TGTGCCAGCAGCACGGGACTAGCGGGAGAAACAGATACGCAGTATTTT	CASSTGLAGETDTQYF	TRBD2	TRBV7-3	NA	TRBJ2-3
TGTGCCAGCAGCTTAGGAGTCGAGCAGTACTTC	CASSLGVEQYF	NA	TRBV7-9	once	TRBJ2-7
TGCGCCAGCAGCTTGCTACAGGGCGACACTGAAGCTTTCTTT	CASSLLQGDTEAFF	NA	TRBV5-1	NA	TRBJ1-1
TGTGCCACACATAGGACAGTTAATGAAAAACTGTTTTTT	CATHRTVNEKLFF	NA	TRBV7-9	once	TRBJ1-4
TGTGCCAAAAGGGGGCAAGGTGAAGAAAAACTGTTTTTT	CAKRGQGEEKLFF	TRBD1	TRBV19	once	TRBJ1-4
TGTGCCAGCAGTTTAGATGGAGGGCCGGAGACCCAGTACTTC	CASSLDGGPETQYF	NA	TRBV28	NA	TRBJ2-5
TGTGCCAGCAGCGGCCGACTAGCGACTAGCACAGATACGCAGTATTTT	CASSGRLATSTDTQYF	TRBD2	TRBV11-2	NA	TRBJ2-3
TGTGCCAGCAGTTTCTCTAGCGGGAGTGGGTACGAGCAGTACTTC	CASSFSSGSGYEQYF	TRBD2	TRBV27	NA	TRBJ2-7
TGCGCCAGCAGACTAGCGGCGAACACCGGGGAGCTGTTTTTT	CASRLAANTGELFF	TRBD2	TRBV10-2	few	TRBJ2-2
TGTGCCAGCAGTGTCGCGGACACCATATATTTT	CASSVADTIYF	NA	TRBV28	NA	TRBJ1-3
TGCAGCGTTGGGGAGGGGTTCTTC	CSVGEGFF	TRBD2	TRBV29-1	NA	TRBJ2-1
TGTGCCAGTAGTATGACAGGGGGTTATAGCAATCAGCCCCAGCATTTT	CASSMTGGYSNQPQHF	TRBD1	TRBV19	NA	TRBJ1-5
TGTGCCAGCAGCGAAGAGGCAGGGGTAAAAGAGACCCAGTACTTC	CASSEEAGVKETQYF	NA	TRBV9	few	TRBJ2-5
TGTGCCAGCAGCCCAGAAACAGGGTTTGACTACAATGAGCAGTTCTTC	CASSPETGFDYNEQFF	NA	TRBV7-3	once	TRBJ2-1
TGTGCCAGTAGTTTCGCTAGCATCTCAGATACGCAGTATTTT	CASSFASISDTQYF	NA	TRBV19	NA	TRBJ2-3
TGTGCCAGTAGTATATCCTCCCCCGGGACTAGCGGGAGTCCCACCTACAGTGAGCAGTTCTTC	CASSISSPGTSGSPTYSEQFF	TRBD2	TRBV19	NA	TRBJ2-1
TGTGCCACCAAAGAGGACAGGGGCCCGGGAGGCTACACCTTC	CATKEDRGPGGYTF	TRBD1	TRBV10-3	NA	TRBJ1-2
TGTGCCAGCAGCCAACGGGTTGGGACAGGAGGTTTCACCGGGGAGCTGTTTTTT	CASSQRVGTGGFTGELFF	TRBD1	TRBV4-2	NA	TRBJ2-2
TGCAGCGTCTACAGGGGAAGGCACGAGCAGTACTTC	CSVYRGRHEQYF	TRBD1	TRBV29-1	few	TRBJ2-7
TGCGCCAGCAGCTTGGCCGGGACAGGGCAACAGCCCCAGCATTTT	CASSLAGTGQQPQHF	TRBD1	TRBV5-1	once	TRBJ1-5
TGTGCCCCCGAACGTTCTCCACCAGGGTGCGAGCAGTACTTC	CAPERSPPGCEQYF	NA	TRBV27	NA	TRBJ2-7
TGTGCCAGCAGCTTGGAAGGACTAGCGAACAATGAGCAGTTCTTC	CASSLEGLANNEQFF	TRBD2	TRBV7-3	NA	TRBJ2-1
TGTGCCAGCAGTTTATCTGGACTAGCGGTATACAATGAGCAGTTCTTC	CASSLSGLAVYNEQFF	TRBD2	TRBV28	NA	TRBJ2-1
TGTGCCAGCAGGATACAGGGAAATGGCTACACCTTC	CASRIQGNGYTF	NA	TRBV2	NA	TRBJ1-2
TGCAGCGTTGAAGTTCCGGAGGGGAACTATGGCTACACCTTC	CSVEVPEGNYGYTF	NA	TRBV29-1	NA	TRBJ1-2
TGTGCCAGCAGCACGGGGGATGAGCAGTTCTTC	CASSTGDEQFF	NA	TRBV7-3	NA	TRBJ2-1
TGTGCCACCAGTGATCCGACAGGACATCGCTCTGGGGCCAACGTCCTGACTTTC	CATSDPTGHRSGANVLTF	NA	TRBV24-1	NA	TRBJ2-6
TGTGCCAGCAGTTTATGGATCAGGGGCGCGGGAGGTTCAGATACGCAGTATTTT	CASSLWIRGAGGSDTQYF	TRBD2	TRBV28	once	TRBJ2-3
TGTGCCAGCAGCACTGGGAGGTTTGGGGCCAACGTCCTGACTTTC	CASSTGRFGANVLTF	NA	TRBV7-2	NA	TRBJ2-6
TGTGCCAGCAGCCTTCGGTGGACTGAAGCTTTCTTT	CASSLRWTEAFF	NA	TRBV3-1/TRBV3-2	NA	TRBJ1-1
TGTGCCTGGGCTGGACGCCGGGGGGACGAGCAGTACTTC	CAWAGRRGDEQYF	TRBD2	TRBV30	NA	TRBJ2-7
TGCAGCGTTATCCAGAACACAGATACGCAGTATTTT	CSVIQNTDTQYF	NA	TRBV29-1	NA	TRBJ2-3
TGTGCCAGCAGCTCAAGGGGGCTAGGCTCCGGCTACACCTTC	CASSSRGLGSGYTF	TRBD1	TRBV5-8	NA	TRBJ1-2
TGTGCCAGCAGTACCCTAGCGGGAGGAGGCAATGAGCAGTTCTTC	CASSTLAGGGNEQFF	TRBD2	TRBV6-6	NA	TRBJ2-1